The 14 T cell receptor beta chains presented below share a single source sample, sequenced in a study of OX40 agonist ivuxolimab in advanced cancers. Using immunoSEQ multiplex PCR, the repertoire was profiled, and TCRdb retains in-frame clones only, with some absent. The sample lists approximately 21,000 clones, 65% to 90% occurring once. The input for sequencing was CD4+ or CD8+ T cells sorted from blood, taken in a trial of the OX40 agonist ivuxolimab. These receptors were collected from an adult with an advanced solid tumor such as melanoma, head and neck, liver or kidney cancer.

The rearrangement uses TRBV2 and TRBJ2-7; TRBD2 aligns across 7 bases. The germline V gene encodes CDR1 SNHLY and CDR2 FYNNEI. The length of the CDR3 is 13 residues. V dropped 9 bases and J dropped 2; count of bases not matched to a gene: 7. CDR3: CARGGGSAYEQYF. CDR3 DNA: TGTGCCAGGGGCGGCGGGAGTGCCTACGAGCAGTACTTC.

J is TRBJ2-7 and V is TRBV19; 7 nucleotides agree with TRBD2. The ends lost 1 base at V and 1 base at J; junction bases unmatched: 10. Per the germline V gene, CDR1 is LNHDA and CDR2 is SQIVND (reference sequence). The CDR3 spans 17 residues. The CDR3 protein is CASSIAGGSPGSYEQYF. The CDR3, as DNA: TGTGCCAGTAGTATAGCCGGCGGGAGTCCGGGGTCCTACGAGCAGTACTTC.

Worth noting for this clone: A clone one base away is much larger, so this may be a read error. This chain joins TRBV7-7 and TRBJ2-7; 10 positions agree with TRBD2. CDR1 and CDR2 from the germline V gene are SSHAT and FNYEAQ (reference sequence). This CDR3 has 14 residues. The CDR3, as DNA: TGTGCTAGCGGCCCTAGCGGGAGACCATACGAGCAGTACTTC. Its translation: CASGPSGRPYEQYF.

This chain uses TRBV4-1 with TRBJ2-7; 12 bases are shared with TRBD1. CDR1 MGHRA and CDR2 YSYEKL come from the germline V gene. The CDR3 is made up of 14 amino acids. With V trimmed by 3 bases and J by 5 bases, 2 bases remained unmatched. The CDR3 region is CASSQGTGGDEQYF. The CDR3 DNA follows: TGCGCCAGCAGCCAGGGGACAGGGGGCGACGAGCAGTACTTC.

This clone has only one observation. The CDR3 DNA is TGCAGCGTTGAAGGGAGGGTAGGACACGGGGATACGCAGTATTTT. Its protein is CSVEGRVGHGDTQYF. This sequence joins TRBV29-1 and TRBJ2-3; D may be TRBD2 (6 bases). The ends were cut back, 1 base at V and 6 bases at J, with 17 bases in the middle. Germline loops: CDR1 SQVTM, CDR2 ANQGSEA. The CDR3 extends over 15 amino acids.

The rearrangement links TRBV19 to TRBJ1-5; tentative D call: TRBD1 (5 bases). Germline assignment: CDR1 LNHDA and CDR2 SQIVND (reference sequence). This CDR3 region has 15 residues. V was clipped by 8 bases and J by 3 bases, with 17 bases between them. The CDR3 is CASRPGRNNNQPQHF. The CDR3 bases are TGTGCCAGTCGTCCGGGACGCAATAACAATCAGCCCCAGCATTTT.

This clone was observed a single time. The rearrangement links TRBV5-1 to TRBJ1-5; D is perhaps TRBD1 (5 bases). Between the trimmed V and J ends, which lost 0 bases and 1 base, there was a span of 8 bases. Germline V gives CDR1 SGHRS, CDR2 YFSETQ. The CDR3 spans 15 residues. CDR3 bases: TGCGCCAGCAGCTTGGCCGGACAAAGCAATCAGCCCCAGCATTTT. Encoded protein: CASSLAGQSNQPQHF.

DNA of the CDR3: TGTGCCAGCAGCTCCCGGGACAGGGTCTACAATGAGCAGTTCTTC. Protein sequence: CASSSRDRVYNEQFF. The chain couples TRBV28 to TRBJ2-1; 9 bases align to TRBD1. Trimming removed 6 bases from V and 3 bases from J; junction bases left unmatched: 6. The CDR3 is 15 amino acids. Per germline, CDR1 MDHEN and CDR2 SYDVKM. Variable domain in full (rest from reference TRBV28 and TRBJ2-1): DVKVTQSSRYLVKRTGEKVFLECVQDMDHENMFWYRQDPGLGLRLIYFSYDVKMKEKGDIPEGYSVSREKKERFSLILESASTNQTSMYLCASSSRDRVYNEQFFGPGTRLTVL.

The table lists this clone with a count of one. The CDR3 spells CASSIIGDEQFF. DNA of the CDR3: TGTGCCAGTAGTATAATTGGAGATGAGCAGTTCTTC. The chain combines TRBV19 with TRBJ2-1, with unresolved D. The CDR3 extends over 12 amino acids. Germline values: CDR1 LNHDA, CDR2 SQIVND (reference sequence). Trimming took off 2 bases at V and 8 bases at J, with 7 bases between the two ends. Variable domain in full (rest from reference TRBV19 and TRBJ2-1): DGGITQSPKYLFRKEGQNVTLSCEQNLNHDAMYWYRQDPGQGLRLIYYSQIVNDFQKGDIAEGYSVSREKKESFPLTVTSAQKNPTAFYLCASSIIGDEQFFGPGTRLTVL.

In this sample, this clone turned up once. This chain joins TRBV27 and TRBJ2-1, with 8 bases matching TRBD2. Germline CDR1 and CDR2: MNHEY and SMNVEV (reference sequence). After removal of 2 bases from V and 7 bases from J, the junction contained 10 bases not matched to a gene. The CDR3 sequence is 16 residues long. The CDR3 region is CASSLAGRGEGNEQFF. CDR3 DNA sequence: TGTGCCAGCAGTTTAGCCGGGAGGGGGGAAGGAAATGAGCAGTTCTTC.

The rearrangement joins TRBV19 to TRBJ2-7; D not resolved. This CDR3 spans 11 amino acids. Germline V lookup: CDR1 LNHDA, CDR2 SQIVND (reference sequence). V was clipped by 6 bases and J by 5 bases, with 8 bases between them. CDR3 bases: TGTGCCAGTAGGTCGGGCCACGAGCAGTACTTC. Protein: CASRSGHEQYF. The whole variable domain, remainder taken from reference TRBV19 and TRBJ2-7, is DGGITQSPKYLFRKEGQNVTLSCEQNLNHDAMYWYRQDPGQGLRLIYYSQIVNDFQKGDIAEGYSVSREKKESFPLTVTSAQKNPTAFYLCASRSGHEQYFGPGTRLTVT.

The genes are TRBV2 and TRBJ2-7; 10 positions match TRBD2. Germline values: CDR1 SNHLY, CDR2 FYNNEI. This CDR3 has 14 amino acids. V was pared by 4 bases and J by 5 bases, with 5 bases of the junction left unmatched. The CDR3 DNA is TGTGCCAGCAGTGCGCTAGCGGGAGCCCACGAGCAGTACTTC. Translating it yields CASSALAGAHEQYF.

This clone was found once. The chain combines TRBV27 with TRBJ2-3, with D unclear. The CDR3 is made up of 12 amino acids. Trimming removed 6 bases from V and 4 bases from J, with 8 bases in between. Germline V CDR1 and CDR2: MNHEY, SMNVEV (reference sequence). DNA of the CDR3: TGTGCCAGCAGCCCAATGGCAGATACGCAGTATTTT. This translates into CASSPMADTQYF.

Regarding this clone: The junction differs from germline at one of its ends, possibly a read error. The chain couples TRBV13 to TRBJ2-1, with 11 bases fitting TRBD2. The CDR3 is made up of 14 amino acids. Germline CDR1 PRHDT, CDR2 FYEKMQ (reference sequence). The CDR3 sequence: CASSLAVAGGPQVF. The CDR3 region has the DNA TGTGCCAGCAGCTTAGCAGTAGCGGGAGGGCCCCAAGTCTTC.